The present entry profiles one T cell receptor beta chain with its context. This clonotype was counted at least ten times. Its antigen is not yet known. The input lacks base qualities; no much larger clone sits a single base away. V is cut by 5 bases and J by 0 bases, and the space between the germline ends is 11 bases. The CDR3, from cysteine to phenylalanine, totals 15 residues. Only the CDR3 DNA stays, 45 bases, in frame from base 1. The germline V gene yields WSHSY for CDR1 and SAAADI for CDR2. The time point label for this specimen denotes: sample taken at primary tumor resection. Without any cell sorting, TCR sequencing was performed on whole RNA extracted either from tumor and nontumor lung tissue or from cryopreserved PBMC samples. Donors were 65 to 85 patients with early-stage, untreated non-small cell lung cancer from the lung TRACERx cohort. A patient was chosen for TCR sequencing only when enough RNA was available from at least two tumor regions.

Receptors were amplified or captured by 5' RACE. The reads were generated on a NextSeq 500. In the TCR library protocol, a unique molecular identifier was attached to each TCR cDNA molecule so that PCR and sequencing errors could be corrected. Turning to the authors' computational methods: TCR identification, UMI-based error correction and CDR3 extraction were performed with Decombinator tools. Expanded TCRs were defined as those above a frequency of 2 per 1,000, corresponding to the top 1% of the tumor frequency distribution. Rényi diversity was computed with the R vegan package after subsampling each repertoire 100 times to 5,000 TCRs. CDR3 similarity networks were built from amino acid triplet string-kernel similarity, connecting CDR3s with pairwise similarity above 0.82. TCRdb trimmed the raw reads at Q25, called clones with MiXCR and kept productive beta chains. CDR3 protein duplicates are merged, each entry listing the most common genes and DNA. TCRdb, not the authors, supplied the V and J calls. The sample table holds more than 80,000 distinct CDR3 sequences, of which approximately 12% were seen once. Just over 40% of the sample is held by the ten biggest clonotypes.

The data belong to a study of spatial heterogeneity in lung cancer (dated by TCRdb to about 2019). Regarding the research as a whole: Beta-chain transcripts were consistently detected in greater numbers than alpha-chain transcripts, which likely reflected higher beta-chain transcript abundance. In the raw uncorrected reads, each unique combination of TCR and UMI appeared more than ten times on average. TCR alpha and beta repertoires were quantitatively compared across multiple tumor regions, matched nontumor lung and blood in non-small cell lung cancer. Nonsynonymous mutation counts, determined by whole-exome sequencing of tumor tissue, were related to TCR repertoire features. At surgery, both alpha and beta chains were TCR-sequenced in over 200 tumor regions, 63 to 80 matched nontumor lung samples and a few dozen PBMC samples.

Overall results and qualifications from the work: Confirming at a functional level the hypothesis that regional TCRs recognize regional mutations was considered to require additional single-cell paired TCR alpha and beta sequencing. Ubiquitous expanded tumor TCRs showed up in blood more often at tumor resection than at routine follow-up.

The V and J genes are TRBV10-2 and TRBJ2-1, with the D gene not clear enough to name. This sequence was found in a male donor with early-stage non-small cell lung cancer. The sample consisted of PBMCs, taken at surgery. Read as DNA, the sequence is TGCGCCAGCAGTAAAGGCAGGAGCTCCTACAATGAGCAGTTCTTC. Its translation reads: CASSKGRSSYNEQFF.